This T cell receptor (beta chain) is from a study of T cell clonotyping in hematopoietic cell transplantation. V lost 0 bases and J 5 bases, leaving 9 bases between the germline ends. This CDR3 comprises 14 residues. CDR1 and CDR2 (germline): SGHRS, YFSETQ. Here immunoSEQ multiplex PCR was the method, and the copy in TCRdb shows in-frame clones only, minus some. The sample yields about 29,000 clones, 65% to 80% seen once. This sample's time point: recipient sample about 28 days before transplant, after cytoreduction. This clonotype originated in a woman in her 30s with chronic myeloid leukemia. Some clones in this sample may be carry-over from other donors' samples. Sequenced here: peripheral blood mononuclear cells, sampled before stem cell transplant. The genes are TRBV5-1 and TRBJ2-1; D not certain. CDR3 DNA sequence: TGCGCCAGCAGCTTGGTGGTAGCTGACAATGAGCAGTTCTTC. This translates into CASSLVVADNEQFF.